This T cell receptor (beta chain) was sequenced for a study of blood T cell repertoires in COVID-19. In the study overall: Sites in the United States, Italy and Spain provided acute and convalescent COVID-19 samples. T cells, B-cell-depleted T cells, or PBMCs provided the cDNA or gDNA that served as material.

The sample holds a few counts of this clone. Authors' methods: Estimates of nucleated cell counts were drawn from the amplification of reference gene primers. The protocol was immunoSEQ multiplex PCR, while the TCRdb copy is restricted to in-frame clones and leaves out a portion. V, J and clone size are taken as reported in that table, and D and trimming were inferred from the DNA itself. The data contain about 130,000 clones, approximately 70% of them singletons. The CDR3 spans 15 residues. V was pared by 0 bases and J by 6 bases, with 8 bases of the junction left unmatched. The germline V gene has CDR1 SGHNT and CDR2 YYREEE (reference sequence).

V usage is TRBV5-4 and J usage is TRBJ1-1; TRBD1 matches at 7 bases. Sequencing was done on a sample of peripheral blood. The sequence was obtained from a woman aged 70-85 years with acute or convalescent COVID-19. The DNA for the CDR3 is TGTGCCAGCAGCTTGGGTGAGGGGGCGCTTGCTGAAGCTTTCTTT. It is translated as CASSLGEGALAEAFF.